This T cell receptor beta chain was sequenced during a study of cytomegalovirus exposure and HLA in healthy donors. Broader study findings: When the data were analyzed later, several of the most significant clusters appeared to be linked to common viral pathogens. Associated with cytomegalovirus, according to the listing, were 150 to 200 TCR beta chains.

In the case of this clone: The antigen remains undetermined.

PCR was performed using 60 Vbeta and 13 Jbeta primers. The method was immunoSEQ multiplex PCR; TCRdb's version includes in-frame clones alone and lacks a portion of them. This sample has approximately 170,000 clones; about 85% occur once, and the top ten carry approximately 1.3%. CDR1 and CDR2 (germline): SGHVS, FQNEAQ. CDR3 length: 15 residues. V was cut by 5 bases and J by 0 bases, with 14 bases left in between. The TCR comes from a man aged 45 to 65 in good health and CMV-seropositive. The chain carries TRBV7-8 and TRBJ2-7; D gene unclear. The sample taken for sequencing was PBMCs. The CDR3, as DNA: TGTGCCAGCAGCAACCGACATTTTTTCTCCTACGAGCAGTACTTC. Protein product: CASSNRHFFSYEQYF.